This TCR beta chain emerged from a study of radiotherapy plus CTLA-4 blockade in lung cancer. Study-wide background: Objective response was observed in roughly a sixth of patients, and disease control in just over 30%.

Findings and caveats of the study: Interferon-beta and early blood T cell clone dynamics reportedly predicted response best. Tumor-derived TCR clones expanded in blood after radiotherapy plus ipilimumab.

Comment on this clone: The antigen remains unidentified.

Sequenced by immunoSEQ multiplex PCR; TCRdb stores in-frame clones only, minus some. The repertoire holds 85,000 to 90,000 clones, 70% to 90% seen once, with roughly a sixth in the top ten. The CDR3 contains 14 residues. V was clipped by 3 bases and J by 5 bases; unmatched bases: 7. Germline assignment: CDR1 MGHDK and CDR2 SYGVNS. This receptor was taken from a human donor with non-small cell lung cancer that progressed on radiotherapy plus ipilimumab. The sequencing here drew on peripheral blood, taken from a patient treated with radiotherapy plus ipilimumab. V gene TRBV25-1 combines with J gene TRBJ2-7, with TRBD1 matching over 7 bases. CDR3 amino acids: CASSETGSCNEQYF. CDR3 sequence (DNA): TGTGCCAGCAGTGAGACAGGGAGTTGCAACGAGCAGTACTTC.